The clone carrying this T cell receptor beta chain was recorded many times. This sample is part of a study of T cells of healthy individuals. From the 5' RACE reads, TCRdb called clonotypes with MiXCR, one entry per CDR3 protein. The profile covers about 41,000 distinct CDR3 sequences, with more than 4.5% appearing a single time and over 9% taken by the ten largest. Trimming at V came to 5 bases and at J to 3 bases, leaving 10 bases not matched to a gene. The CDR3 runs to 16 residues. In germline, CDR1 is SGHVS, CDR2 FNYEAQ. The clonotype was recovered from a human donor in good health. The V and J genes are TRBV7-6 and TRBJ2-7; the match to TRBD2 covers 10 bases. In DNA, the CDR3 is TGTGCCAGCAGCCCTCCTCGTCTAGCGGGAGACTACGAGCAGTACTTC. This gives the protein CASSPPRLAGDYEQYF.